This TCR beta chain was identified during a study of early T cells in non-severe SARS-CoV-2 infection. On the study more broadly: Unsorted whole-blood RNA was sequenced in bulk, leaving chains unpaired. Findings of the study overall: Sequences matched to VDJdb favored anti-spike CD8 responses, while private and CD4 specificities were missed.

This clonotype was recorded many times. What it recognizes is unknown. At one end the junction does not follow the germline gene, possibly because of a read error. The library protocol tagged individual cDNA molecules with unique molecular identifiers. A single record per CDR3 protein comes from TCRdb applying MiXCR to the 5' RACE reads. Of some 25,000 distinct CDR3 sequences listed, 4.5% to 7% were seen once; the top ten hold 2% to 2.5%. The CDR3 has 15 residues. Germline lookup yields CDR1 ENHRY and CDR2 SYGVKD. The sequence was collected from an adult who was a healthcare worker with PCR-confirmed SARS-CoV-2 infection or an uninfected control (not recorded which). Sequenced sample: whole blood. This chain connects TRBV10-3 to TRBJ2-1, with D perhaps TRBD2 (7 bases). In nucleotides, the CDR3 is TGTACCATCAGTGAACCGGGGGGCCCCTACAATGAGCAGTTCTTC. This sequence encodes CTISEPGGPYNEQFF.